The 15 T cell receptor beta chains reported below all come from one sample, sequenced in a study of blood T cell repertoires in COVID-19 (dated by TCRdb to the early 2020s). Receptors were amplified or captured by the immunoSEQ multiplex PCR assay. The table comes from immuneACCESS by way of TCRdb, which keeps in-frame sequences with V and J called. Part of the clones is missing from these tables; in studies checked, under half for an unresolved V gene and the rest for unknown reasons. A total of some 270,000 clones appear in this sample, approximately 85% of them only once. Jointly, the top ten make up roughly 5.2% of the sample. The sequenced material came from peripheral blood. The receptors were sampled from a woman of 80 years or more with COVID-19, enrolled during active disease.

The J gene is TRBJ1-1, the V gene TRBV11-2; D is unclear. Trimming left V 5 bases short and J 7 bases short, with 8 bases between. The CDR3 loop spans 11 amino acids. CDR1 is SGHAT, CDR2 FQNNGV, per germline. The CDR3 coding sequence is TGTGCCAGCAGCCTGAGGAGTGAAGCTTTCTTT. It encodes CASSLRSEAFF.

The chain employs TRBV9 and TRBJ2-1, with 12 bases fitting TRBD2. Looked up from germline, CDR1 is SGDLS and CDR2 is YYNGEE. The CDR3 consists of 17 residues. J lost 4 bases, V lost 4 bases, and 9 bases had no gene match. CDR3 nucleotide sequence: TGTGCCAGCAGCCCTCGAACTAGCGGGGGGACGTACAATGAGCAGTTCTTC. This translates into CASSPRTSGGTYNEQFF.

The DNA of the CDR3 is TGTGCCAGCAGTGGGGGGGGAGGGCGTACTGAAGCTTTCTTT. Translated: CASSGGGGRTEAFF. The chain carries TRBV3-1 (or the pseudogene TRBV3-2) and TRBJ1-1; D possibly corresponds to TRBD1 (5 bases). V gave up 6 bases and J gave up 5 bases, with 16 bases separating them. CDR1 is LGHDT, CDR2 YNNKEL, per germline (reference sequence). The length of the CDR3 is 14 residues.

A few counts support this clone. This rearrangement joins TRBV12-2 to TRBJ2-2; TRBD1, the D gene given by the table, was not confirmed from the DNA. TRBV12-2 is a pseudogene locus. The CDR3 spans 14 residues. In DNA form, the CDR3 reads TGTGCAAGTCGCGGGCAGGGGGCCGGCGGGGAGCTGTTTTTT. Residues: CASRGQGAGGELFF.

V is TRBV7-2 and J is TRBJ2-2, with 9 positions matching TRBD1. J was trimmed by 2 bases and V by 5 bases; bases with no gene match: 6. Germline V lookup: CDR1 SGHTA, CDR2 FQGNSA. This CDR3 is 16 amino acids long. CDR3 bases: TGTGCCAGCAGCACCCGGACAGGGGCTAACACCGGGGAGCTGTTTTTT. Protein: CASSTRTGANTGELFF. The whole variable domain, remainder taken from reference TRBV7-2 and TRBJ2-2, is GAGVSQSPSNKVTEKGKDVELRCDPISGHTALYWYRQSLGQGLEFLIYFQGNSAPDKSGLPSDRFSAERTGGSVSTLTIQRTQQEDSAVYLCASSTRTGANTGELFFGEGSRLTVL.

A single count supports this clone. The chain couples TRBV5-6 to TRBJ2-2; TRBD2 agrees at 10 bases. Unmatched junction bases numbered 7, after V lost 0 bases and J lost 5 bases. Germline lookup yields CDR1 SGHDT and CDR2 YYEEEE. This CDR3 is built from 17 residues. CDR3 protein: CASSLASGGTRTGELFF. The CDR3 DNA is TGTGCCAGCAGCTTGGCTAGCGGGGGAACGCGGACCGGGGAGCTGTTTTTT.

This clone was found once. The chain joins TRBV6-2 or TRBV6-3 to TRBJ1-1; D perhaps matches TRBD1 (6 bases). This CDR3 contains 14 residues. Between the trimmed V and J ends, which lost 0 bases and 6 bases, there was a span of 11 bases. Germline CDR1 MNHEY, CDR2 SVGEGT. The CDR3 sequence is CASSYSEGVSEAFF. The CDR3 nucleotides read TGTGCCAGCAGTTACTCCGAGGGGGTCTCTGAAGCTTTCTTT.

This clone was seen a few times. The V call is TRBV12-3 or TRBV12-4, the J call TRBJ1-2; D not certain. The CDR3 is 12 residues long. Trimming shortened V by 0 bases and J by 5 bases, and 4 bases separated the two germline ends. The CDR3 sequence is CASSLAGYGYTF. The CDR3 DNA is TGTGCCAGCAGTTTAGCCGGGTATGGCTACACCTTC.

CDR3 nucleotide sequence: TGTGCCAGCAGCCGAACGGGACTAGCGGGGGGAAACACCGGGGAGCTGTTTTTT. Translation gives CASSRTGLAGGNTGELFF. The chain has TRBV4-2 and TRBJ2-2; 15 bases agree with TRBD2. CDR1 LGHNA and CDR2 YNFKEQ come from the germline V gene. J was trimmed by 2 bases and V by 4 bases; bases with no gene match: 5. The CDR3 extends over 18 amino acids.

This chain's CDR3 is CASSQGRGTQYF. Here the CDR3 DNA reads TGTGCCAGCAGCCAAGGGCGGGGCACGCAGTATTTT. The chain carries TRBV14 and TRBJ2-3, with D possibly TRBD2 on 6 matching bases. V lost 1 base, J lost 9 bases, and 8 bases lay in between. The CDR3 has 12 amino acids. Germline V gene sequence: CDR1 SGHDN, CDR2 FVKESK.

The rearrangement uses TRBV28 and TRBJ1-6; 7 bases are a match to TRBD1. J gave up 5 bases and V 7 bases, and 8 bases lay outside the gene matches. The CDR3 is 15 residues long. Germline CDR1 and CDR2: MDHEN and SYDVKM. CDR3 DNA: TGTGCCAGCACAGACAGGGTGGCTGATAATTCACCCCTCCACTTT. This encodes CASTDRVADNSPLHF.

V and J are TRBV6-6 and TRBJ1-1, with TRBD1 identical over 8 bases. Germline values: CDR1 MNHNY, CDR2 SVGAGI (reference sequence). The ends lost 4 bases at V and 4 bases at J; junction bases unmatched: 2. This CDR3 comprises 13 residues. The CDR3 DNA sequence: TGTGCCAGCAGTTCCGGACAGGGCACTGAAGCTTTCTTT. Amino acids: CASSSGQGTEAFF.

Comment on this clone: The identical CDR3 is also encoded by other nucleotide sequences in the sample. The V gene is TRBV19, the J gene TRBJ1-5, with 9 positions matching TRBD1. Per germline, CDR1 LNHDA and CDR2 SQIVND (reference sequence). The V gene end was trimmed by 3 bases and the J gene end by 4 bases; junction bases not matched to a gene: 4. CDR3 length: 15 residues. The CDR3 DNA is TGTGCCAGTAGTATTCCGACAGGGGGGAATCAGCCCCAGCATTTT. Protein sequence: CASSIPTGGNQPQHF.

This chain connects TRBV2 to TRBJ1-1; D is ambiguous. CDR3 length: 13 residues. V shed 5 bases and J shed 3 bases, with 10 bases lying between them. CDR1 is SNHLY and CDR2 is FYNNEI in the germline V gene. Here the CDR3 DNA reads TGTGCCAGCAGTAGTGGGCCCGACACTGAAGCTTTCTTT. It yields the protein CASSSGPDTEAFF.

The genes are TRBV5-1 and TRBJ2-3; 12 nucleotides align to TRBD2. The CDR3 runs to 17 residues. Germline values: CDR1 SGHRS, CDR2 YFSETQ. V lost 4 bases, J lost 4 bases, and 10 bases stayed unmatched. The CDR3 DNA reads TGCGCCAGCAGCCCTTCCCTAGCGGGGGGGCTAGCAGATACGCAGTATTTT. Protein product: CASSPSLAGGLADTQYF.